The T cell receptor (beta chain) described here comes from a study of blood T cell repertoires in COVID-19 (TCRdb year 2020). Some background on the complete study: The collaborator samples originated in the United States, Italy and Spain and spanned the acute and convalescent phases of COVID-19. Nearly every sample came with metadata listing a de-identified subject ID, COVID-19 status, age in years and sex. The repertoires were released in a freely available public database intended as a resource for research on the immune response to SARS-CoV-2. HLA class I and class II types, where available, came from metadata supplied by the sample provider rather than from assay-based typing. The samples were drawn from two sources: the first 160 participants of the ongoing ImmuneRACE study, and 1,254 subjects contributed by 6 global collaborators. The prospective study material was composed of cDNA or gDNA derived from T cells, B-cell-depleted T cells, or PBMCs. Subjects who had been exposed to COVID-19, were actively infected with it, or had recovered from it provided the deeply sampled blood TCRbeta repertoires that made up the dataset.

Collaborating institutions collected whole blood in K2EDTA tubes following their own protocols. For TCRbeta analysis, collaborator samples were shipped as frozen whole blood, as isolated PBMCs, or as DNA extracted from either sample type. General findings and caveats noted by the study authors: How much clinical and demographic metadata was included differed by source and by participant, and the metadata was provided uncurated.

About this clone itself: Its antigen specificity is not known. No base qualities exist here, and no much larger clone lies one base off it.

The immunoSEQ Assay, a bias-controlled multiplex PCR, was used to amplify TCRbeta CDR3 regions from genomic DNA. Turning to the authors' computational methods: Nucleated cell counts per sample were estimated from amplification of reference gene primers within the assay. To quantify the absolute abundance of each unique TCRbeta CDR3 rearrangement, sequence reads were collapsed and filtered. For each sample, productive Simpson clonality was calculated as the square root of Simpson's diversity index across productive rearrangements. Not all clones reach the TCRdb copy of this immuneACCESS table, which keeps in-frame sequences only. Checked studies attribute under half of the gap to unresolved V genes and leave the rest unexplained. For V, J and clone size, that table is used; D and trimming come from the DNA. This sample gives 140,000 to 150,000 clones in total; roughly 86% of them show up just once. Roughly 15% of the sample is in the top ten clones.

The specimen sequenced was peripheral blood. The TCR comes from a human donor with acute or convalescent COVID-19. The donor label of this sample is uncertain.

The nucleotide sequence is TGTGCCAGCAGCTCATCGACAGCGATCTACTATGGCTACACCTTC. The translation is CASSSSTAIYYGYTF. The chain was built from TRBV7-2 and TRBJ1-2, with a tentative D gene TRBD1 over 5 matching bases. V and J lose 4 bases and 3 bases, and a span of 15 bases separates them. Sequences SGHTA (CDR1) and FQGNSA (CDR2) are obtained from the germline V gene. Counted from cysteine to phenylalanine, this CDR3 has 15 amino acids. Solely the CDR3 DNA is kept, with 45 bases framed from the first base. Outside the CDR3, residues come from the reference TRBV7-2 and TRBJ1-2 proteins, so the full variable domain is: GAGVSQSPSNKVTEKGKDVELRCDPISGHTALYWYRQSLGQGLEFLIYFQGNSAPDKSGLPSDRFSAERTGGSVSTLTIQRTQQEDSAVYLCASSSSTAIYYGYTFGSGTRLTVV.